The T cell receptor beta chain described here comes from a study of blood T cells in healthy people across ages. Whole-study findings and limits: Diversity estimated from one million T cells was considered an underestimate. Strong correlation existed between TCR beta diversity and naive T cell percentage. Comparison with aged donors showed that long-lived donors had more naive CD4+ cells and higher diversity.

A second about 7 to 12 cycle PCR used barcoded and J-beta primers. All cDNA molecules were each tagged by a template-switch adaptor with 12 random nucleotides. Using its own MiXCR run on the 5' RACE reads, TCRdb lists one record per CDR3 protein. The sample includes about 1.8 million distinct CDR3 sequences, 49% of them seen just once. V lost 3 bases and J 0 bases, leaving 9 bases between the germline ends. The CDR3 has 14 residues. Germline V CDR1 and CDR2: MNHEY, SMNVEV (reference sequence). On this clonotype itself: The antigen remains undetermined.

The receptor's source is a woman between 35 and 50 years old in good health. The sequencing input was blood. The chain is built from TRBV27 and TRBJ2-7; maybe TRBD2 (5 bases). The CDR3 sequence is CASSFVRGSYEQYF. Here the CDR3 DNA reads TGTGCCAGCAGTTTTGTCCGGGGCTCCTACGAGCAGTACTTC.